This TCR beta chain was captured by sequencing in a study of cytomegalovirus exposure and HLA in healthy donors. Germline-derived CDR1 and CDR2 are SGHRS and YFSETQ. This CDR3 has 18 residues. Trimming at V came to 0 bases and at J to 0 bases, leaving 10 bases not matched to a gene. Profiling relied on immunoSEQ multiplex PCR, and the TCRdb table lists in-frame clones only, not all of them. The sample has approximately 98,000 clones, about 85% seen once. This clonotype was sampled from a woman under 30 in good health and CMV-seronegative. The sequencing sample was made of PBMCs. This chain uses TRBV5-1 with TRBJ1-1; 8 bases fit TRBD1. The CDR3 here is CASSLVWTGSFMNTEAFF. The CDR3 nucleotides are TGCGCCAGCAGCTTGGTTTGGACAGGGTCCTTCATGAACACTGAAGCTTTCTTT.